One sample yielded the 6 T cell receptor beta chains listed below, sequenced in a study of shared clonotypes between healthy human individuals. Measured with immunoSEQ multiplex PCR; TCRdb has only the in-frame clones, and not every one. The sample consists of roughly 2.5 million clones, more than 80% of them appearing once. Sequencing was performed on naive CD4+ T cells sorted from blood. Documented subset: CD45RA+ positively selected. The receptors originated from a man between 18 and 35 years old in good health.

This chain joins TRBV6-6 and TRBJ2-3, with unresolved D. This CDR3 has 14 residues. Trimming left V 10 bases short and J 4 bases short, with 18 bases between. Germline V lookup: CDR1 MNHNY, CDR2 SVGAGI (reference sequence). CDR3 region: CATRPEYGSDTQYF. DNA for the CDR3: TGTGCCACCAGGCCGGAATATGGCTCAGATACGCAGTATTTT.

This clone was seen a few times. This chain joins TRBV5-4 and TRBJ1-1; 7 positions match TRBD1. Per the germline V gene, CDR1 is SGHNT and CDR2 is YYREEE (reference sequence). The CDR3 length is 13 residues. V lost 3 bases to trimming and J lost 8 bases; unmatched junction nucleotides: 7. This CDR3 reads CASSSHDRDEAFF. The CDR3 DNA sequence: TGTGCCAGCAGCTCACATGACAGGGACGAAGCTTTCTTT.

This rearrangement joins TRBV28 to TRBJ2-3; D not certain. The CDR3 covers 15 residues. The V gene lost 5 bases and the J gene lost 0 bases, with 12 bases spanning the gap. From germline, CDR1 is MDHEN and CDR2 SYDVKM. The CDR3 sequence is CASSPIAASTDTQYF. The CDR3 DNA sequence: TGTGCCAGCAGTCCCATAGCAGCTAGCACAGATACGCAGTATTTT.

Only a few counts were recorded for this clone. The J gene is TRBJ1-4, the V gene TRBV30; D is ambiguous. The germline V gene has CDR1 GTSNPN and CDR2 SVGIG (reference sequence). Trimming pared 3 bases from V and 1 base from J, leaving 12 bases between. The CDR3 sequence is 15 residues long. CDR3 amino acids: CAWSLIDRTNEKLFF. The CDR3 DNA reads TGTGCCTGGAGCCTGATAGACCGAACTAATGAAAAACTGTTTTTT.

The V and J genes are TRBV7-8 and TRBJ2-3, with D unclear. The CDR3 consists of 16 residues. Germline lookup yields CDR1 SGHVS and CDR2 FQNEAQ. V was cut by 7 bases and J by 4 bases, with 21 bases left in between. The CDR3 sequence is CASIESSFRGADTQYF. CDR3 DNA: TGTGCCAGCATCGAATCTTCCTTCCGAGGCGCAGATACGCAGTATTTT.

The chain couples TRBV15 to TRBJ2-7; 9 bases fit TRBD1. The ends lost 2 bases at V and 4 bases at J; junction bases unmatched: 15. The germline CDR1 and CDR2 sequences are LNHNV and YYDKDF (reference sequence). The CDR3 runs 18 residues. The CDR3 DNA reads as TGTGCCACCAGCAGAAAACCACCTAGGACAGGGGAAGCATACGAGCAGTACTTC. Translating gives CATSRKPPRTGEAYEQYF.